These T cell receptor beta chains were read from a single sample in a study of vaccination and CD4 T cells after COVID-19. TCRdb re-derived calls from the PCR reads in MiXCR, one entry per CDR3 protein. This sample has several thousand distinct CDR3 sequences; 60% to 80% occur once, and the top ten carry 15% to 20%. These TCRs are of unknown antigen specificity. The sample here was cultured CD4+ T cells from blood, taken after SARS-CoV-2 vaccination. The receptor source for this set is a human donor with COVID-19. CDR3s include the opening cysteine and the closing phenylalanine or tryptophan. The D gene is left open where the match is weak. For some rows the clone size is stated as once, few or many, or as a class when expanded; others skip it.

V	D	size	J	DNA	CDR3
TRBV20-1	NA	few	TRBJ2-2	TGCAGTGCTAGTCGGGACATAAACACCGGGGAGCTGTTTTTT	CSASRDINTGELFF
TRBV4-3	NA	NA	TRBJ2-2	TGCGCCAGCAGCCAAGGTCTGGGGGCGAACACCGGGGAGCTGTTTTTT	CASSQGLGANTGELFF
TRBV10-1	NA	few	TRBJ1-6	TGCGCCAGCAGTGAGTCCACGGGGAATTCACCCCTCCACTTT	CASSESTGNSPLHF
TRBV28	NA	NA	TRBJ2-5	TGTGCCAGCAGTCCGATAGACTTAGAGTTGAAGACCCAGTACTTC	CASSPIDLELKTQYF
TRBV11-3	NA	few	TRBJ2-3	TGTGCCAGCAGTTACGAGGTAACAGCCACAGATACGCAGTATTTT	CASSYEVTATDTQYF
TRBV24-1	NA	few	TRBJ2-3	TGTGCCACCAGTGGTGACACAGATACGCAGTATTTT	CATSGDTDTQYF
TRBV6-1	NA	NA	TRBJ2-1	TGTGCCAGCAGTGAAGGGGACATCGTCCGGTTCTTC	CASSEGDIVRFF
TRBV27	NA	NA	TRBJ2-5	TGTGCCAGCAGCCGAGCCCCCAGCCAGTCGGGGACCCAGTACTTC	CASSRAPSQSGTQYF
TRBV30	NA	NA	TRBJ2-5	TGTGCCTGGAAAGTGGGGGAGACCCAGTACTTC	CAWKVGETQYF
TRBV27	NA	NA	TRBJ2-5	TGTGCCAGCAGCCACGGACAAGGTTCGATTGGGGAGACCCAGTACTTC	CASSHGQGSIGETQYF
TRBV7-2	NA	NA	TRBJ1-2	TGTGCCAGCAGCATCGGCGGCAGGGTCGCTAACTATGGCTACACCTTC	CASSIGGRVANYGYTF
TRBV20-1	TRBD2	NA	TRBJ2-3	TGCAGTGCTAGAGGCCCGACTAGCGGGGGCACAGATACGCAGTATTTT	CSARGPTSGGTDTQYF
TRBV12-3/TRBV12-4	TRBD1	NA	TRBJ1-5	TGTGCCAGCAGTCCCTCACAGGGGGCCAATCAGCCCCAGCATTTT	CASSPSQGANQPQHF
TRBV24-1	TRBD1	few	TRBJ2-5	TGTGCCACCAGTGAGGGAACAGGGGGTCGAGAGACCCAGTACTTC	CATSEGTGGRETQYF
TRBV2	NA	NA	TRBJ2-5	TGTGCCAGCAGTGAGAATACTGCGAGGACAGAGACCCAGTACTTC	CASSENTARTETQYF
TRBV14	NA	NA	TRBJ2-7	TGTGCCAGCAGCCAAGATCGCCTAGCCGCCAACAAGGGGTCCTACGAGCAGTACTTC	CASSQDRLAANKGSYEQYF
TRBV6-2/TRBV6-3	NA	once	TRBJ2-3	TGTGCCACCCTCCGGGGGCTACTTACAGATACGCAGTATTTT	CATLRGLLTDTQYF
TRBV27	NA	NA	TRBJ2-2	TGTGCCAGCAGTTTCGGAGCGTGGGACACCGGGGAGCTGTTTTTT	CASSFGAWDTGELFF
TRBV20-1	NA	NA	TRBJ2-5	TGCAGTGCTAGAGGAGGGGAGACCCAGTACTTC	CSARGGETQYF
TRBV29-1	TRBD1	NA	TRBJ1-3	TGCAGCGTTGCTAGGACAGGCGGCTCTGGAAACACCATATATTTT	CSVARTGGSGNTIYF
TRBV6-1	NA	NA	TRBJ1-2	TGTGCCAGCAGCTCTCCCCGTGACAGTAGTTATGGCTACACCTTC	CASSSPRDSSYGYTF
TRBV10-3	NA	NA	TRBJ2-3	TGTGCCATCAGGGGAGACAGGGGAGGGACAGATACGCAGTATTTT	CAIRGDRGGTDTQYF
TRBV30	NA	NA	TRBJ1-5	TGTGCCTGGGTCTTTCAGCCCCAGCATTTT	CAWVFQPQHF
TRBV20-1	NA	few	TRBJ1-6	TGCAGTGCTGTAAGACAGCCGCATTCACCCCTCCACTTT	CSAVRQPHSPLHF
TRBV6-5	NA	few	TRBJ1-3	TGTGCCAGCAGTTACCTTGGGAGTCCCTCTGGAAACACCATATATTTT	CASSYLGSPSGNTIYF
TRBV20-1	NA	NA	TRBJ2-2	TGCAGTGCTAGAGCCGCCGGGACACTGAACACCGGGGAGCTGTTTTTT	CSARAAGTLNTGELFF
TRBV28	NA	NA	TRBJ2-1	TGTGCCAGCAGTTTATCCCCGGGGGCGGGCAGCAGCTTC	CASSLSPGAGSSF
TRBV6-1	TRBD1	once	TRBJ2-1	TGTGCCAGCATCCGGGGACAGGGGCAAGGTGAGCAGTTCTTC	CASIRGQGQGEQFF
TRBV20-1	TRBD1	NA	TRBJ1-5	TGCAGTGCTAGAGGCGGGACAGGGGCTCAGCAGCCCCAGCATTTT	CSARGGTGAQQPQHF
TRBV2	NA	NA	TRBJ1-5	TGTGCCAAAGGGACGGACAATCAGCCCCAGCATTTT	CAKGTDNQPQHF
TRBV24-1	NA	NA	TRBJ2-5	TGTGCCACCGCGATAGGGGGGCAAGAGACCCAGTACTTC	CATAIGGQETQYF
TRBV6-2/TRBV6-3	NA	NA	TRBJ1-5	TGTGCCAGCAGTGGGGTGACAGGCCCTAGCAATCAGCCCCAGCATTTT	CASSGVTGPSNQPQHF
TRBV30	NA	few	TRBJ1-1	TGTGCCTGGAGTGTAGCAGGGATAGGCACTGAAGCTTTCTTT	CAWSVAGIGTEAFF
TRBV11-3	NA	once	TRBJ2-7	TGTGCCAGCAGCTTAGAGGGGAGGTCCTACGAGCAGTACTTC	CASSLEGRSYEQYF
TRBV5-4	TRBD1	NA	TRBJ1-5	TGTGCCAGCAGCCTAGGGACAGGGAGAAATCAGCCCCAGCATTTT	CASSLGTGRNQPQHF
TRBV20-1	NA	NA	TRBJ2-5	TGCAGTGCCCGGAACTCAGAGACCCAGTACTTC	CSARNSETQYF
TRBV19	TRBD1	NA	TRBJ2-7	TGTGCCAGTAGTAACCCGGGACAGAGCTCCTACGAGCAGTACTTC	CASSNPGQSSYEQYF
TRBV30	TRBD2	NA	TRBJ2-3	TGTGCCTGGAGTGTACGGCCTAGCGGGGTCTTCACAGATACGCAGTATTTT	CAWSVRPSGVFTDTQYF
TRBV7-2	TRBD1	once	TRBJ2-7	TGTGCCAGCAGCCTCGGGACAGGGCCGAGCTCCTACGAGCAGTACTTC	CASSLGTGPSSYEQYF
TRBV20-1	NA	NA	TRBJ1-5	TGCAGTGCTCCGACCTCATCAGCCTTCATCCAGCATTTT	CSAPTSSAFIQHF
TRBV4-3	NA	NA	TRBJ1-6	TGCGCCAGCAGCCAAGAAGGGCAGGCCACCGCCTCCTATAATTCACCCCTCCACTTT	CASSQEGQATASYNSPLHF
TRBV20-1	NA	few	TRBJ1-1	TGCAGTGCTAGAGAGGGGACTGAAGCTTTCTTT	CSAREGTEAFF
TRBV20-1	TRBD2	few	TRBJ2-5	TGCAGTGCCCACGGGGGGGCGGGGGGTATCCAAGAGACCCAGTACTTC	CSAHGGAGGIQETQYF
TRBV7-2	TRBD1	NA	TRBJ1-5	TGTGCCAGCAGCCCAGGGGGCCGTAGCAATCAGCCCCAGCATTTT	CASSPGGRSNQPQHF
TRBV15	TRBD1	medium-sized	TRBJ1-6	TGTGCCACCAGCCAGCTCCAGACAGGGACCCTTAATTCACCCCTCCACTTT	CATSQLQTGTLNSPLHF
TRBV2	NA	NA	TRBJ2-7	TGTGCCAGCAAGGAAGACAGCTCCTACGAGCAGTACTTC	CASKEDSSYEQYF
TRBV6-1	TRBD1	few	TRBJ2-7	TGTGCCAGCAGGTTGGGACAGACTATCTACGAGCAGTACTTC	CASRLGQTIYEQYF
TRBV7-3	TRBD1	NA	TRBJ2-2	TGTGCCAGCAGCTTAAAGGCAGGGGGAAGTACCGGGGAGCTGTTTTTT	CASSLKAGGSTGELFF
TRBV27	NA	NA	TRBJ1-1	TGTGCCAGCAGTTTAAGGTTAGGGAACACTGAAGCTTTCTTT	CASSLRLGNTEAFF
TRBV20-1	NA	few	TRBJ1-5	TGCAGTGCTAGAGATTCCCCAGGTCAGCCCCAGCATTTT	CSARDSPGQPQHF
TRBV5-6	NA	NA	TRBJ1-1	TGTGCCAGCAGCTGGGGGGCAGGACAAGGGGCTTTCTTT	CASSWGAGQGAFF
TRBV6-1	TRBD1	NA	TRBJ1-1	TGTGCCAGCAGGAGGACCGGGACAGGGGACACTGAAGCTTTCTTT	CASRRTGTGDTEAFF
TRBV7-8	TRBD1	once	TRBJ2-7	TGTGCCAGCAGCCAGAGGCCAGGGGGCTTCTACGAGCAGTACTTC	CASSQRPGGFYEQYF
TRBV5-6	NA	few	TRBJ1-6	TGTGCCAGCAGCCTTGCCCGGAGCCTTTATTCACCCCTCCACTTT	CASSLARSLYSPLHF
TRBV20-1	NA	NA	TRBJ1-1	TGCAGTGCCCCGGACCGCCGCGAAGCTTTCTTT	CSAPDRREAFF
TRBV20-1	NA	NA	TRBJ2-7	TGCAGTGCGGGACGCCTAGGCTACGAGCAGTACTTC	CSAGRLGYEQYF
TRBV18	NA	NA	TRBJ2-1	TGTGCCAGCTCACCTTCTTTTTCCCGAACTGACTACAATGAGCAGTTCTTC	CASSPSFSRTDYNEQFF
TRBV7-2	TRBD1	NA	TRBJ2-3	TGTGCCAGCAGATATAGACAGGGTATGGATACGCAGTATTTT	CASRYRQGMDTQYF
TRBV27	TRBD2	NA	TRBJ2-2	TGTGCCAGCAGTTTAGGACTAGCGGGGGCCGCGAACACCGGGGAGCTGTTTTTT	CASSLGLAGAANTGELFF